These T cell receptor beta chains were read from a single sample in a study of CD8+ T cells in alopecia areata. Generated by immunoSEQ multiplex PCR, the TCRdb table keeps only in-frame clones and is missing some. The data hold 200,000 to 250,000 clones, with 64% observed a single time. The sample here was CD4+ T cells sorted from blood, taken at week 4, from a patient treated with tofacitinib. The receptors were gathered from a human donor with alopecia areata. CDR3s include the opening cysteine and the closing phenylalanine or tryptophan. The D gene is left open where the match is weak. Size is omitted from some rows. Given values are once, few, many or a class for expanded clones.

>NA|NA|TRBJ2-3|TRBV9
CASSGLITDTQYF
TGTGCCAGCAGCGGACTGATCACAGATACGCAGTATTTT
>NA|few|TRBJ2-2|TRBV6-6
CASSPNLNTGELFF
TGTGCCAGCAGCCCTAACTTAAACACCGGGGAGCTGTTTTTT
>TRBD1|NA|TRBJ2-7|TRBV5-1
CASSFPGGREQYF
TGCGCCAGCAGCTTTCCAGGGGGTCGCGAGCAGTACTTC
>TRBD2|NA|TRBJ2-3|TRBV7-2
CASSLASGGGWDTQYF
TGTGCCAGCAGCTTAGCAAGCGGGGGGGGCTGGGATACGCAGTATTTT
>NA|NA|TRBJ2-3|TRBV5-6
CASSLVVVTDTQYF
TGTGCCAGCAGCTTGGTGGTGGTTACAGATACGCAGTATTTT
>NA|few|TRBJ2-5|TRBV7-2
CASSLSIGETQYF
TGTGCCAGCAGCTTGTCAATCGGAGAGACCCAGTACTTC
>NA|NA|TRBJ1-6|TRBV4-3
CASSQDLGIYNSPLHF
TGCGCCAGCAGCCAGGACCTCGGGATCTATAATTCACCCCTCCACTTT
>NA|NA|TRBJ1-2|TRBV9
CASSVDLFGANYGYTF
TGTGCCAGCAGCGTAGATCTCTTTGGAGCTAACTATGGCTACACCTTC
>NA|NA|TRBJ2-3|TRBV5-4
CASSWTSTDTQYF
TGTGCCAGCAGCTGGACAAGCACAGATACGCAGTATTTT
>NA|NA|TRBJ1-5|TRBV4-3
CASSQDGQPNQPQHF
TGCGCCAGCAGCCAAGACGGACAGCCTAATCAGCCCCAGCATTTT
>NA|NA|TRBJ2-3|TRBV7-9
CASSSSGAGGQYF
TGTGCCAGCAGTTCGTCCGGGGCGGGCGGGCAGTATTTT
>NA|NA|TRBJ1-1|TRBV20-1
CSVSGKAEAFF
TGCAGTGTTAGTGGGAAGGCTGAAGCTTTCTTT
>TRBD1|NA|TRBJ1-2|TRBV5-4
CASSRQGSNYGYTF
TGTGCCAGCAGCCGACAGGGAAGTAACTATGGCTACACCTTC
>TRBD1|NA|TRBJ1-2|TRBV30
CAWRRPDRGRYGYTF
TGTGCCTGGAGGCGGCCGGACAGGGGTAGATATGGCTACACCTTC
>NA|NA|TRBJ1-4|TRBV18
CASSPRDGNEKLFF
TGTGCCAGCTCACCACGAGACGGAAATGAAAAACTGTTTTTT
>NA|NA|TRBJ1-4|TRBV5-1
CASSSRPPPNEKLFF
TGCGCCAGCAGCTCGAGGCCACCCCCCAATGAAAAACTGTTTTTT
>TRBD1|few|TRBJ2-7|TRBV7-9
CASSFGQGWEQYF
TGTGCCAGCAGCTTCGGACAGGGTTGGGAGCAGTACTTC
>NA|NA|TRBJ2-3|TRBV7-2
CASSPQTGGDTQYF
TGTGCCAGCAGCCCCCAGACCGGCGGAGATACGCAGTATTTT
>TRBD2|NA|TRBJ2-1|TRBV7-2
CASTPSLAGNNEQFF
TGTGCCAGCACCCCAAGCCTAGCGGGGAACAATGAGCAGTTCTTC
>NA|NA|TRBJ1-2|TRBV7-6
CASSLQQGGYGYTF
TGTGCCAGCAGCCTCCAACAGGGCGGGTATGGCTACACCTTC
>TRBD1|NA|TRBJ1-1|TRBV7-9
CASSLEDRPAFF
TGTGCCAGCAGCTTAGAGGACAGGCCGGCTTTCTTT
>NA|NA|TRBJ1-2|TRBV20-1
CSAQRSYGYTF
TGCAGTGCTCAGAGGAGCTATGGCTACACCTTC
>NA|NA|TRBJ2-2|TRBV29-1
CSARILGPNTGELFF
TGCAGCGCCCGAATTTTGGGACCAAACACCGGGGAGCTGTTTTTT
>TRBD1|NA|TRBJ2-3|TRBV5-4
CASSLQGEDTQYF
TGTGCCAGCAGCCTCCAGGGGGAGGATACGCAGTATTTT
>TRBD1|NA|TRBJ2-1|TRBV10-3
CAISPVGQGFNNEQFF
TGTGCCATCAGCCCGGTCGGACAGGGGTTTAACAATGAGCAGTTCTTC
>NA|NA|TRBJ2-1|TRBV5-1
CASSQNNEQFF
TGCGCCAGCAGCCAGAACAATGAGCAGTTCTTC
>NA|NA|TRBJ1-4|TRBV29-1
CSAGGSGEKLFF
TGCAGCGCCGGGGGCAGTGGAGAAAAACTGTTTTTT
>NA|NA|TRBJ2-1|TRBV15
CATSRSEQDEQFF
TGTGCCACCAGCAGATCGGAACAGGACGAGCAGTTCTTC
>TRBD2|once|TRBJ2-5|TRBV29-1
CSSRLAETQYF
TGCAGCTCTCGACTAGCAGAGACCCAGTACTTC
>NA|NA|TRBJ2-5|TRBV11-1
CASGRWESETQYF
TGTGCCAGCGGTCGGTGGGAATCGGAGACCCAGTACTTC
>NA|NA|TRBJ1-5|TRBV25-1
CASSAPGARQPQHF
TGTGCCAGCAGTGCCCCAGGGGCCCGTCAGCCCCAGCATTTT
>NA|NA|TRBJ1-1|TRBV7-2
CASSLVGGDTEAFF
TGTGCCAGCAGCTTAGTCGGGGGAGACACTGAAGCTTTCTTT
>TRBD1|NA|TRBJ1-5|TRBV9
CASSAGTGSNQPQHF
TGTGCCAGCAGCGCTGGGACAGGGAGCAATCAGCCCCAGCATTTT
>TRBD1|once|TRBJ2-6|TRBV7-2
CASRGQSVYHSGANVLTF
TGTGCCAGCAGGGGACAGAGCGTATACCACTCTGGGGCCAACGTCCTGACTTTC
>TRBD1|NA|TRBJ2-7|TRBV9
CASSADSGQGVEQYF
TGTGCCAGCAGCGCGGATTCGGGACAGGGGGTCGAGCAGTACTTC
>TRBD1|NA|TRBJ1-5|TRBV5-1
CASSEGTEGQPQHF
TGCGCCAGCAGTGAAGGGACAGAGGGACAGCCCCAGCATTTT
>TRBD1|NA|TRBJ1-2|TRBV13
CASSRWGQTYGYTF
TGTGCCAGCAGCCGCTGGGGACAGACATATGGCTACACCTTC
>NA|NA|TRBJ2-2|TRBV7-2
CASSLVAVGAGELFF
TGTGCCAGCAGCTTAGTGGCGGTGGGGGCCGGGGAGCTGTTTTTT
>NA|NA|TRBJ2-1|TRBV19
CASSIQGRTPYNEQFF
TGTGCCAGTAGTATACAAGGGCGCACTCCTTACAATGAGCAGTTCTTC
>NA|NA|TRBJ1-1|TRBV15
CATSRDGGGYTEAFF
TGTGCCACCAGCAGAGACGGAGGAGGGTACACTGAAGCTTTCTTT
>NA|NA|TRBJ1-1|TRBV29-1
CSAVSYMNTEAFF
TGCAGCGCCGTGAGCTACATGAACACTGAAGCTTTCTTT
>TRBD1|NA|TRBJ1-6|TRBV5-5
CASSFGTGSYNSPLHF
TGTGCCAGCAGCTTCGGGACAGGGTCCTATAATTCACCCCTCCACTTT